One and the same sample provided the 4 T cell receptor beta chains below, sequenced in a study of identical twins. TCRdb recomputed calls from the 5' RACE reads with MiXCR, one row per CDR3 protein. The sample gives under 400,000 distinct CDR3 sequences, roughly 10% of which show up once; roughly 8.9% is in the top ten. Sequencing used naive T cells sorted from blood. The receptors come from a woman aged 50 to 60 in good health.

To note about this clonotype: One end of the junction fails to match germline, which may point to a read error. The chain combines TRBV27 with TRBJ2-3; D possibly corresponds to TRBD2 (6 bases). Germline V gene data show CDR1 as MNHEY and CDR2 as SMNVEV (reference sequence). The CDR3 spans 15 residues. This CDR3 reads CASGLRGLHTDTQYF. CDR3 DNA: TGTGCCAGCGGTTTGAGGGGACTCCACACAGATACGCAGTATTTT.

Details on this clonotype: Germline and junction disagree at one end, which may indicate a read error. This chain links TRBV5-1 with TRBJ1-2; D may be TRBD1 (5 bases). CDR1 and CDR2 (germline): SGHRS, YFSETQ. There are 16 residues in the CDR3. The CDR3, as DNA: TGCGCCAGCATCTTGGGAGGTTCAAGGGGAGGTAGTGGGTACACCTTC. It is translated as CASILGGSRGGSGYTF.

This clonotype has a count of ten or more. V is TRBV3-1 and J is TRBJ1-4; D gene ambiguous. The CDR3 spans 14 residues. The ends were cut back, 7 bases at V and 0 bases at J, with 9 bases in the middle. Germline loops: CDR1 LGHDT, CDR2 YNNKEL (reference sequence). CDR3 in DNA: TGTGCCAGCACCCCGGGGACAACTAATGAAAAACTGTTTTTT. Protein product: CASTPGTTNEKLFF.

The table lists this clonotype with a few counts. The rearrangement links TRBV5-1 to TRBJ2-5; D is uncertain. Between the trimmed V and J ends, which lost 4 bases and 3 bases, there was a span of 10 bases. The CDR3 totals 13 residues. Germline V gene data show CDR1 as SGHRS and CDR2 as YFSETQ. The CDR3 reads CASSATNEETQYF. In DNA form, the CDR3 reads TGCGCCAGCAGCGCGACAAATGAAGAGACCCAGTACTTC.